The subject of this entry is one T cell receptor beta chain. Its antigen remains unidentified. This specimen belongs to a study of shared clonotypes between healthy human individuals. The study, taken as a whole, reports: Shared clonotypes: about 5.3% naive CD4, roughly 4% naive CD8, less than 2.5% memory CD4, 0.4% to 0.5% memory CD8. Larger richness was generally estimated for naive than memory subsets.

Researchers ran the assay at a deep level. Sorted-subset replicate PCRs used around 200 ng of genomic DNA. This amount corresponded to some 30,000 T cell genomes. Measured with immunoSEQ multiplex PCR; TCRdb has only the in-frame clones, and not every one. In the table there are about 650,000 clones, around 95% of which are singletons. Germline values: CDR1 SNHLY, CDR2 FYNNEI. The ends were cut back, 6 bases at V and 3 bases at J, with 9 bases in the middle. CDR3 size: 12 residues. The naive CD8 population came from CD45RO-negative cells selected for CCR7, without terminally differentiated effector memory CD45RA+ cells.

Sequencing used naive CD8+ T cells sorted from blood. The sequence was obtained from a woman aged 25 to 39 in good health. This chain uses TRBV2 with TRBJ2-7, with D perhaps TRBD1 (6 bases). The CDR3 sequence is CASRGGNYEQYF. The CDR3 DNA reads TGTGCCAGCAGAGGGGGAAACTACGAGCAGTACTTC.